These T cell receptor beta chains were read from a single sample in a study of blood T cell repertoires in COVID-19. Sequenced by immunoSEQ multiplex PCR; TCRdb stores in-frame clones only, minus some. The data hold some 70,000 clones, with 88% observed a single time. The specimen was PBMCs or T cells enriched from blood (not recorded which). Receptors originate from a woman aged 40 to 50 who had recovered from COVID-19. Both conserved end residues are part of each CDR3. The order of the fields is clone size, V gene, D gene, J gene, CDR3 protein, CDR3 DNA. D genes are given only for firm matches. Only part of the rows carry a size: once, few, many, or a class if the clone is expanded.

.	TRBV13	.	TRBJ2-5	CASSLRSSQETQYF	TGTGCCAGCAGCTTACGGAGCTCCCAAGAGACCCAGTACTTC
.	TRBV5-1	.	TRBJ2-7	CASSLQPGLTSSYEQYF	TGCGCCAGCAGCTTGCAACCGGGACTGACATCCTCCTACGAGCAGTACTTC
once	TRBV2	TRBD1	TRBJ1-4	CASSRTGGNEKLFF	TGTGCCAGCAGTAGGACAGGGGGGAATGAAAAACTGTTTTTT
.	TRBV6-5	.	TRBJ1-1	CASSYSQGMVNTEAFF	TGTGCCAGCAGTTACTCGCAGGGAATGGTGAACACTGAAGCTTTCTTT
.	TRBV28	.	TRBJ1-2	CASNLTPTPYGYTF	TGTGCCAGCAATTTGACACCCACCCCTTATGGCTACACCTTC
.	TRBV27	.	TRBJ2-6	CASLLGANVLTF	TGTGCCAGTCTCCTGGGGGCCAACGTCCTGACTTTC
.	TRBV13	TRBD1	TRBJ2-1	CASSPDRGLHNEQFF	TGTGCCAGCAGCCCGGACAGGGGGCTACACAATGAGCAGTTCTTC
.	TRBV11-1	.	TRBJ1-1	CASSKGQWNTEAFF	TGTGCCAGCAGCAAGGGGCAGTGGAACACTGAAGCTTTCTTT
.	TRBV3-1/TRBV3-2	.	TRBJ2-1	CASSQSSYNEQFF	TGTGCCAGCAGCCAATCATCCTACAATGAGCAGTTCTTC
.	TRBV7-9	.	TRBJ2-2	CAGGNWRGPPLGTGELFF	TGTGCCGGGGGGAATTGGCGGGGGCCCCCCCTTGGCACCGGGGAGCTGTTTTTT
.	TRBV2	.	TRBJ2-5	CASSDSELETQYF	TGTGCCAGCAGTGATAGCGAGTTGGAGACCCAGTACTTC
once	TRBV19	.	TRBJ2-7	CASSANGQRNLYEQYF	TGTGCCAGTAGTGCCAATGGACAGCGGAATCTTTACGAGCAGTACTTC
.	TRBV3-1/TRBV3-2	TRBD1	TRBJ1-1	CASSGGQGSEAFF	TGTGCCAGCAGCGGGGGACAGGGCTCTGAAGCTTTCTTT